The entry that follows covers one TCR beta chain sequence. The antigen it recognizes is unknown. One end of the junction varies from germline; a read error may be responsible. This entry comes from a study of Graves' ophthalmopathy and Graves' hyperthyroidism (dated by TCRdb to 2017 to 2018). Study-wide context: Peripheral blood was collected at initial diagnosis, before any treatment. The independent validation cohort included under 20 hyperthyroidism patients plus 17 patients who later progressed from hyperthyroidism to ophthalmopathy. In over 5 hyperthyroidism patients, the T-cell repertoire of thyroid tissue was compared with the T-cell repertoire of blood. To explore V-J signatures that distinguish ophthalmopathy from hyperthyroidism, a discovery set of 100 patients was enrolled, made up of 40 to 45 with ophthalmopathy and 55 to 65 with stable hyperthyroidism. TCR beta repertoire signatures were used to distinguish Graves' ophthalmopathy from Graves' hyperthyroidism and to predict progression to ophthalmopathy. In total, approximately 130 blood samples were TCR-sequenced: fewer than 50 ophthalmopathy, roughly 80 hyperthyroidism and 17 hyperthyroidism-to-ophthalmopathy patients. Once sampling was done, hyperthyroidism patients were given methimazole at a starting dose of 30 mg daily, while ophthalmopathy patients were given high-dose intravenous methylprednisolone.

Patients with ophthalmopathy had moderately to severely active disease, with a Clinical Activity Score of 3 or more, a NOSPECS grade of 4 or more, and a disease duration of less than 3 months. Patients with other autoimmune diseases, uncontrolled infections, pregnancy or lactation were excluded from the study. Diagnosis was based on clinical symptoms, serum thyroxine, TRAb, thyroid ultrasound and orbital computed tomography. Ficoll-Paque density gradient centrifugation was used to isolate PBMCs from about 10 ml of fresh peripheral blood. Trizol reagent was used to extract the total RNA, and its quality was then checked on an Agilent 2100 Bioanalyzer. The CDR3 holds 16 amino acids from the cysteine to the phenylalanine. The read is trimmed to its CDR3 DNA, 48 bases read in frame from base 1. The germline V gene gives CDR1 as SGHTA and CDR2 as FQGTGA. Overall results and qualifications from the work: Most expanded thyroid clonotypes with a frequency above 0.001 also appeared in blood, which suggests that blood repertoires may reflect the immune response in the thyroid. Sample size was not statistically predetermined, and group allocation was not concealed from the investigators. In cross-validation, the 13-signature model distinguished ophthalmopathy from stable hyperthyroidism with about 88% sensitivity and around 81% specificity, and in the test set the corresponding values were approximately 80% and 75%. In validation, the model predicted ophthalmopathy progression with 55% to 71% sensitivity and around 72% specificity; roughly eleven predicted patients were CT-confirmed with GO in a median of about 6.1 months.

For repertoire sequencing, TCR beta CDR3 regions were amplified from RNA transcripts. HTBI primers and the Qiagen OneStep RT-PCR kit were used in a first-round RT-PCR, which was followed by a second-round multiplex PCR, size selection and purification. Libraries were sequenced paired-end with 100 bp reads on an Illumina HiSeq2000. The paper's data handling went like this. SOAPnuke was used to process the reads, removing any read that contained adapters or uncalled bases, had a mean Phred below 15, or lacked an exact match to the constant primer or identifier. High-quality paired reads were merged with COPE v1.2.5. Clonotypes were defined as unique nucleotide sequences and were aligned to IMGT TRB V, D and J references using MiTCR v1.1. The analysis was limited to V-J combinations with a frequency above 0.0001, which together covered 99% to 99.2% of the repertoires. For each V-J combination, a TCR clonal expansion and chaos score was defined as the ratio of F50 clonal expansion to chaos observed in the TCRdist matrix. Features were reduced by Welch's t-statistics and random forest to over ten V-J combinations, which fed a naive Bayes classifier. The Morisita-Horn index was used to measure how similar the thyroid and blood repertoires were. TCRdb reprocessed the public reads (quality trimming at Q25 with fastp, clone calling with MiXCR) and kept in-frame beta chains. Each entry merges the rows of one CDR3 protein and shows their most common DNA and genes. The V and J calls were determined by TCRdb, not by the authors. Within this sample are roughly 700,000 distinct CDR3 sequences, with 40% of them counted one time only. Roughly 45% of the sample is taken by the ten largest.

This receptor was identified in an adult man with Graves' ophthalmopathy. The chain links TRBV7-3 with TRBJ1-1, with a tentative D gene TRBD1 over 5 matching bases. The material sequenced was peripheral blood. The nucleotide sequence is TGCGCCAGCAGCCCCCTAACTCAGGGAGGGGATACTGAAGCTTTCTTT. It encodes CASSPLTQGGDTEAFF.